The rows below give T cell receptor beta chains drawn from one sample of a study of cytomegalovirus exposure and HLA in healthy donors. Some clones are missing from TCRdb's copy, which holds only in-frame ones; the method was immunoSEQ multiplex PCR. Altogether around 120,000 clones are present, approximately 80% being singletons, with the ten largest covering around 3.9%. The specimen sequenced was PBMCs. These receptors came from a human donor in good health. The CDR3 runs from the conserved cysteine through the conserved F or W. The order of the fields is V gene, J gene, clone size, D gene, CDR3 protein. A D gene is named only where the DNA matches it firmly. Not all rows give a size; the values are once, few, many and, for expanded clones, a class.

v_gene: TRBV11-2
j_gene: TRBJ1-3
abundance: .
d_gene: TRBD1
CDR3aa: CASSTDRGQGNTIYF

v_gene: TRBV29-1
j_gene: TRBJ2-3
abundance: .
d_gene: TRBD2
CDR3aa: CSVDASGSPDTQYF

v_gene: TRBV5-1
j_gene: TRBJ2-5
abundance: .
d_gene: TRBD1
CDR3aa: CASSPGQGKETQYF

v_gene: TRBV9
j_gene: TRBJ2-3
abundance: .
d_gene: TRBD2
CDR3aa: CASSLGTSPYTQYF

v_gene: TRBV7-3
j_gene: TRBJ2-1
abundance: few
d_gene: .
CDR3aa: CASSLDRVGADEQFF

v_gene: TRBV2
j_gene: TRBJ2-3
abundance: .
d_gene: .
CDR3aa: CASSDRVTDTQYF

v_gene: TRBV6-5
j_gene: TRBJ2-1
abundance: few
d_gene: .
CDR3aa: CASSSSYYNEQFF

v_gene: TRBV14
j_gene: TRBJ2-5
abundance: .
d_gene: .
CDR3aa: CASSRTVSPWETQYF

v_gene: TRBV10-3
j_gene: TRBJ2-5
abundance: once
d_gene: .
CDR3aa: CAISELGAQETQYF

v_gene: TRBV10-3
j_gene: TRBJ2-7
abundance: .
d_gene: TRBD1
CDR3aa: CAISEGQGAAYEQYF

v_gene: TRBV11-3
j_gene: TRBJ2-7
abundance: .
d_gene: TRBD2
CDR3aa: CASSLVVTSGSDEQYF

v_gene: TRBV10-2
j_gene: TRBJ1-6
abundance: .
d_gene: .
CDR3aa: CATVRQDTNSPLHF

v_gene: TRBV9
j_gene: TRBJ2-3
abundance: .
d_gene: .
CDR3aa: CASSEEVSTDTQYF

v_gene: TRBV6-5
j_gene: TRBJ1-5
abundance: .
d_gene: .
CDR3aa: CASSEGGFSQPQHF

v_gene: TRBV5-6
j_gene: TRBJ1-5
abundance: .
d_gene: .
CDR3aa: CASSLVGGTNQPQHF

v_gene: TRBV11-3
j_gene: TRBJ1-3
abundance: .
d_gene: .
CDR3aa: CASSDWDLPSGNTIYF

v_gene: TRBV7-2
j_gene: TRBJ1-1
abundance: .
d_gene: TRBD1
CDR3aa: CASSLRTGGEALNTEAFF

v_gene: TRBV4-1
j_gene: .
abundance: .
d_gene: .
CDR3aa: CASSQTQELYEQYF

v_gene: TRBV6-5
j_gene: TRBJ2-2
abundance: few
d_gene: .
CDR3aa: CASSMTATGELFF

v_gene: TRBV28
j_gene: TRBJ1-2
abundance: .
d_gene: TRBD1
CDR3aa: CASSTMTGSGYTF

v_gene: TRBV6-1
j_gene: TRBJ2-2
abundance: few
d_gene: TRBD1
CDR3aa: CASSPGQSNTGELFF

v_gene: TRBV9
j_gene: TRBJ1-3
abundance: .
d_gene: TRBD1
CDR3aa: CASSVEGQGNTIYF

v_gene: TRBV11-2
j_gene: TRBJ2-5
abundance: .
d_gene: TRBD1
CDR3aa: CASSWDRATREQYF

v_gene: TRBV11-2
j_gene: TRBJ2-7
abundance: .
d_gene: .
CDR3aa: CASSPRGGRNSYEQYF

v_gene: TRBV27
j_gene: TRBJ2-5
abundance: .
d_gene: TRBD1
CDR3aa: CASSFLRTGGNQETQYF

v_gene: TRBV11-2
j_gene: TRBJ2-1
abundance: .
d_gene: .
CDR3aa: CASVSGGPYNEQFF

v_gene: TRBV19
j_gene: TRBJ1-4
abundance: few
d_gene: TRBD1
CDR3aa: CASSIGGTGLKKLFF

v_gene: TRBV27
j_gene: TRBJ2-7
abundance: .
d_gene: .
CDR3aa: CASSLSIVGGEQYF

v_gene: TRBV19
j_gene: TRBJ1-5
abundance: once
d_gene: TRBD1
CDR3aa: CASSSGTGSRQPQHF

v_gene: TRBV15
j_gene: TRBJ2-3
abundance: .
d_gene: TRBD2
CDR3aa: CATSRGTWAGGGDTQYF

v_gene: TRBV5-1
j_gene: TRBJ2-7
abundance: .
d_gene: .
CDR3aa: CASSRDISLEQYF

v_gene: TRBV7-2
j_gene: TRBJ2-1
abundance: .
d_gene: .
CDR3aa: CASSFFINYNEQFF

v_gene: TRBV6-5
j_gene: TRBJ2-1
abundance: .
d_gene: TRBD2
CDR3aa: CASRSSGRYNEQFF

v_gene: TRBV19
j_gene: TRBJ1-2
abundance: .
d_gene: TRBD1
CDR3aa: CASSTNDRVLGYTF

v_gene: TRBV4-1
j_gene: TRBJ2-3
abundance: .
d_gene: TRBD1
CDR3aa: CASSPGGTGGTDTQYF

v_gene: TRBV5-1
j_gene: TRBJ2-7
abundance: few
d_gene: TRBD2
CDR3aa: CASSLGLAGIYEQYF

v_gene: TRBV11-3
j_gene: TRBJ1-1
abundance: .
d_gene: TRBD1
CDR3aa: CASSPGQGEVNTEAFF

v_gene: TRBV13
j_gene: TRBJ2-7
abundance: once
d_gene: TRBD2
CDR3aa: CASSLLAGAKYEQYF

v_gene: TRBV5-1
j_gene: TRBJ2-3
abundance: .
d_gene: TRBD2
CDR3aa: CASSGTSGRAVVGTQYF

v_gene: TRBV6-6
j_gene: TRBJ1-4
abundance: .
d_gene: .
CDR3aa: CASSEQGTNEKLFF